This TCR beta chain was recovered during a study of blood T cell repertoires in COVID-19. Study-level information: Material from acute and convalescent COVID-19 was sourced from the United States, Italy and Spain.

Measured with immunoSEQ multiplex PCR; TCRdb has only the in-frame clones, and not every one. The sample includes some 150,000 clones, under 90% of them seen just once. The CDR3 is 15 residues long. CDR1 is ENHRY, CDR2 SYGVKD, per germline. The V gene end was trimmed by 3 bases and the J gene end by 5 bases; junction bases not matched to a gene: 8. This clone was observed a handful of times. Participants were aged roughly 18 to 89 years from around 26 US areas. Cohorts were based on clinical histories the participants reported. Each exposed participant met a COVID-19 case in the 2 weeks preceding study entry.

The source material was PBMCs or T cells enriched from blood (not recorded which). The sequence came from a woman aged 18 to 35 who had been exposed to COVID-19. The V call is TRBV10-3, the J call TRBJ2-3; 7 nucleotides align to TRBD1. CDR3 amino acids: CAISDRTGDGDTQYF. CDR3 DNA sequence: TGTGCCATCAGTGACCGGACAGGTGATGGAGATACGCAGTATTTT.